The 28 T cell receptor beta chains below were found in one sample sequenced in a study of T cells in Graves' hyperthyroidism and ophthalmopathy. What was amplified from RNA transcripts were TCR beta CDR3 regions. First-round RT-PCR of the TCR CDR3 relied on the HTBI primer set. One entry per CDR3 protein results from TCRdb running MiXCR on the multiplex PCR reads. The repertoire consists of about 480,000 distinct CDR3 sequences, with approximately 15% occurring once and the leading ten covering around a sixth. Sample: blood. Receptor source: a woman aged 18-29 years with Graves' hyperthyroidism.

Ten or more counts support this clonotype. The CDR3 DNA reads TGTGCCAGCAGTCTGACAGGAGGAGGGCCCCAGCATTTT. Residues: CASSLTGGGPQHF. The J gene is TRBJ1-5, the V gene TRBV12-3 or TRBV12-4; tentative D call: TRBD1 (6 bases). The CDR3 contains 13 residues. Trimming pared 5 bases from V and 9 bases from J, leaving 14 bases between.

As regards this clonotype: One end of the junction is discordant with germline, which a read error may explain. The chain recombines TRBV19 with TRBJ2-1; TRBD2 matches at 8 bases. The CDR3 is 15 amino acids. Per germline, CDR1 LNHDA and CDR2 SQIVND (reference sequence). The CDR3 DNA is TGTGCCAGTGGTATAGGACTAGCTTCCTACAATGAGCAGTTCTTC. Amino acid sequence: CASGIGLASYNEQFF.

The V and J genes are TRBV29-1 and TRBJ1-2; possible D gene TRBD1, 6 bases. Germline CDR1 SQVTM, CDR2 ANQGSEA. The V gene lost 3 bases and the J gene lost 6 bases, with 14 bases spanning the gap. This CDR3 comprises 13 residues. The CDR3 spells CSVEGQGVDGYTF. The CDR3 DNA reads TGCAGCGTTGAGGGACAAGGCGTCGATGGCTACACCTTC.

This clonotype was found many times. The chain couples TRBV20-1 to TRBJ2-2; D might be TRBD2 (5 bases). The V gene's germline CDR1 is DFQATT and CDR2 SNEGSKA (reference sequence). With 6 bases removed from V and 5 bases from J, the gap between germline ends came to 13 bases. The CDR3 totals 13 residues. The CDR3 spells CSAPGLGTGELFF. The DNA of the CDR3 is TGCAGTGCCCCAGGACTGGGAACCGGGGAGCTGTTTTTT.

A note on this clonotype: Germline is not matched at one junction end, which may reflect a read error. The chain recombines TRBV7-8 with TRBJ2-2, with a tentative D call TRBD1 (6 bases). Per the germline V gene, CDR1 is SGHVS and CDR2 is FQNEAQ. The CDR3 has 15 residues. The CDR3 DNA reads TGTGCCGGCAGCTCACGGACAGCTAACACCGGGGAGCTGTTTTTT. Translation: CAGSSRTANTGELFF. Full variable domain (remainder filled in from reference TRBV7-8 and TRBJ2-2): GAGVSQSPRYKVAKRGQDVALRCDPISGHVSLFWYQQALGQGPEFLTYFQNEAQLDKSGLPSDRFFAERPEGSVSTLKIQRTQQEDSAVYLCAGSSRTANTGELFFGEGSRLTVL.

This clonotype was detected many times. V gene TRBV12-3 or TRBV12-4 combines with J gene TRBJ2-5; 9 nucleotides agree with TRBD2. The length of the CDR3 is 15 residues. Trimming cost V 7 bases and J 4 bases; bases outside gene matches: 10. CDR3 in amino acids: CASNPRREGVETQYF. The CDR3 DNA reads TGTGCCAGCAACCCCCGGCGGGAGGGCGTAGAGACCCAGTACTTC.

This clonotype came up many times. The chain links TRBV6-1 to TRBJ1-4; weak D call: TRBD1 (6 bases). The germline gives CDR1 MNHNS, CDR2 SASEGT. The CDR3 loop spans 15 amino acids. V was clipped by 3 bases and J by 3 bases, with 11 bases between them. CDR3 residues: CASSEVGASNEKLFF. The CDR3 DNA reads TGTGCCAGCAGTGAGGTGGGGGCATCTAATGAAAAACTGTTTTTT.

CDR3 protein: CASSLARDSPGNGEKLFF. CDR3 sequence (DNA): TGTGCCAGCAGCTTAGCGAGGGACAGCCCTGGCAACGGTGAAAAACTGTTTTTT. The chain has TRBV7-9 and TRBJ1-4; TRBD1 matches 7 bases. This CDR3 comprises 18 residues. CDR1 and CDR2 (germline): SEHNR, FQNEAQ (reference sequence). V was clipped by 0 bases and J by 7 bases; unmatched bases: 14.

V usage is TRBV9 and J usage is TRBJ1-6, with D maybe TRBD1 (6 bases). This CDR3 comprises 12 residues. Germline V gene data show CDR1 as SGDLS and CDR2 as YYNGEE. Trimming took off 6 bases at V and 8 bases at J, with 9 bases between the two ends. The CDR3 nucleotides are TGTGCCAGCAACGCAGGGGATTCACCCCTCCACTTT. The encoded protein is CASNAGDSPLHF.

This clonotype was picked up a small number of times. Here the CDR3 reads CASSFRLADGEQFF. The CDR3 DNA follows: TGTGCCAGCAGCTTCCGACTAGCGGATGGTGAGCAGTTCTTC. V gene TRBV7-6 combines with J gene TRBJ2-1; TRBD2 agrees at 9 bases. The J segment lost 9 bases and the V segment lost 3 bases, leaving 6 bases of the junction unmatched. The CDR3 is 14 residues long. Germline lookup yields CDR1 SGHVS and CDR2 FNYEAQ.

This clonotype was seen a handful of times. The rearrangement links TRBV2 to TRBJ1-1, with D unresolved. Trimming pared 8 bases from V and 0 bases from J, leaving 10 bases between. The CDR3 loop spans 13 amino acids. Germline lookup yields CDR1 SNHLY and CDR2 FYNNEI. CDR3 loop: CASLRAVNTEAFF. DNA of the CDR3: TGTGCCAGCTTACGAGCGGTGAACACTGAAGCTTTCTTT.

This clonotype has at least ten counts. V gene TRBV18 combines with J gene TRBJ2-1; 7 bases agree with TRBD2. Germline trimming cut 0 bases from V and 6 bases from J; bases unmatched to any gene: 5. The CDR3 totals 15 residues. The germline CDR1 and CDR2 sequences are KGHSH and LQKENI. The CDR3 sequence is CASSPPGLVGNEQFF. CDR3 nucleotides: TGTGCCAGCTCACCACCAGGACTAGTTGGCAATGAGCAGTTCTTC.

Only a few counts were recorded for this clonotype. This chain joins TRBV7-6 and TRBJ1-2, with 7 nucleotides matching TRBD1. The CDR3 extends over 17 amino acids. Per the germline V gene, CDR1 is SGHVS and CDR2 is FNYEAQ. With V trimmed by 5 bases and J by 1 base, 13 bases remained unmatched. The CDR3 loop is CASSPGGTALFNYGYTF. For the CDR3, the DNA is TGTGCCAGCAGCCCCGGTGGGACAGCGCTTTTTAACTATGGCTACACCTTC.

This clonotype was recorded a few times. The rearrangement joins TRBV9 to TRBJ1-4; a possible D gene is TRBD1 (5 bases). CDR3 length: 14 amino acids. The germline CDR1 and CDR2 sequences are SGDLS and YYNGEE. The V end was cut by 1 base, the J end by 7 bases, with 11 bases between. CDR3 DNA: TGTGCCAGCAGCGTAAGTCAGGGAGGTGAAAAACTGTTTTTT. The encoded protein is CASSVSQGGEKLFF.

This chain links TRBV9 with TRBJ1-3; D is uncertain. The CDR3 length is 13 residues. Germline V gene data show CDR1 as SGDLS and CDR2 as YYNGEE. V lost 0 bases, J lost 4 bases, and 5 bases lay in between. CDR3 DNA: TGTGCCAGCAGCGTAGGAGAAGGAAACACCATATATTTT. Translating it yields CASSVGEGNTIYF.

The table lists this clonotype with many counts. The CDR3 DNA sequence: TGTGCCAGCAGTACAGGGGGCAACTGGAATGAGCAGTTCTTC. It translates to CASSTGGNWNEQFF. This rearrangement joins TRBV7-2 to TRBJ2-1, with 9 bases aligning to TRBD1. The CDR3 length is 14 residues. Looked up from germline, CDR1 is SGHTA and CDR2 is FQGNSA. The junction had 7 bases not matched to a gene; V was cut back by 6 bases and J by 7 bases.

This clonotype was seen ten or more times. The rearrangement uses TRBV27 and TRBJ1-2, with TRBD1 matching 9 bases. The length of the CDR3 is 15 residues. Germline V gene lookup returns CDR1 MNHEY and CDR2 SMNVEV (reference sequence). With 0 bases clipped from V and 10 bases from J, the junction kept 9 bases outside the gene matches. CDR3 in amino acids: CASSLSLPTGGDYTF. CDR3 sequence (DNA): TGTGCCAGCAGTTTATCCCTCCCGACAGGGGGAGACTACACCTTC.

This clonotype was counted a few times. The J gene is TRBJ2-4, the V gene TRBV15, with D perhaps TRBD1 (5 bases). The CDR3 runs 16 residues. Trimming cost V 0 bases and J 0 bases, with 9 bases left between them. The germline gives CDR1 LNHNV, CDR2 YYDKDF (reference sequence). The CDR3 loop reads CATSRDQGLAKNIQYF. CDR3 sequence (DNA): TGTGCCACCAGCAGAGATCAGGGTTTAGCCAAAAACATTCAGTACTTC.

CDR3 region: CASSESKSGRTETQYF. For the CDR3, the DNA is TGCGCCAGCAGTGAGTCCAAAAGCGGGAGGACAGAGACCCAGTACTTC. The V and J genes are TRBV10-2 and TRBJ2-5; 9 bases align to TRBD2. V dropped 0 bases and J dropped 4; count of bases not matched to a gene: 6. Germline V gene sequence: CDR1 WSHSY, CDR2 SAAADI. The CDR3 sequence is 16 residues long.

This clonotype was observed many times. V usage is TRBV25-1 and J usage is TRBJ2-1; D is tentatively TRBD1 or TRBD2 (5 bases each). The CDR3 loop spans 15 amino acids. Trimming stripped 1 base from V and 8 bases from J, with 15 bases between. Germline V CDR1 and CDR2: MGHDK, SYGVNS. The CDR3 DNA sequence: TGTGCCAGCAGTGAATCCGAAGTTCGGGACGATGAGCAGTTCTTC. This sequence encodes CASSESEVRDDEQFF.

The V call is TRBV18, the J call TRBJ2-7, with 7 bases lining up with TRBD1. The trim removed 1 base at V and 6 bases at J, leaving 9 bases unmatched. Germline CDR1 is KGHSH and CDR2 is LQKENI. There are 15 residues in the CDR3. CDR3 nucleotides: TGTGCCAGCTCACCACAGGGGGCCCTTAGGGGCGAGCAGTACTTC. It specifies CASSPQGALRGEQYF.

This clonotype was seen at least ten times. V gene TRBV20-1 combines with J gene TRBJ2-2; the match to TRBD2 covers 8 bases. V trimming: 3 bases; J trimming: 7 bases; junction bases outside the gene matches: 10. The CDR3 covers 15 residues. Germline V gene data show CDR1 as DFQATT and CDR2 as SNEGSKA (reference sequence). The CDR3 sequence: CSASEAGVDGGELFF. The CDR3 nucleotides read TGCAGTGCTAGTGAAGCGGGAGTCGACGGCGGGGAGCTGTTTTTT.

Comment on this clonotype: A much larger clone lies a single base off, so this may be a read error. The chain combines TRBV29-1 with TRBJ1-1; no firm D call. Germline V gene sequence: CDR1 SQVTM, CDR2 ANQGSEA. CDR3 length: 15 residues. This CDR3 is CSVKSRLDMNTEAYF. Written as DNA, the CDR3 is TGCAGCGTTAAGTCCCGGCTTGATATGAACACTGAAGCTTACTTT.

There are a few counts of this clonotype. The gene calls are TRBV20-1 and TRBJ2-3, with 7 bases that match TRBD2. Germline trimming cut 3 bases from V and 0 bases from J; bases unmatched to any gene: 6. The CDR3 is 15 residues long. Germline-derived CDR1 and CDR2 are DFQATT and SNEGSKA (reference sequence). DNA for the CDR3: TGCAGTGCTAGGTCTCTAGCGGAGAGCACAGATACGCAGTATTTT. Protein product: CSARSLAESTDTQYF.

This clonotype was seen ten or more times. The chain uses TRBV5-1 and TRBJ1-2; 12 positions agree with TRBD1. V gave up 0 bases and J gave up 7 bases; unmatched junction bases: 13. Germline V CDR1 and CDR2: SGHRS, YFSETQ. This CDR3 contains 18 residues. CDR3 in amino acids: CASSLEPGQGAIGVGYTF. CDR3 in DNA: TGCGCCAGCAGCTTGGAACCGGGACAGGGGGCTATCGGAGTTGGCTACACCTTC.

The chain carries TRBV15 and TRBJ2-5; TRBD1 aligns across 7 bases. The CDR3 covers 13 residues. CDR1 is LNHNV, CDR2 YYDKDF, per germline (reference sequence). Trimming at V came to 5 bases and at J to 4 bases, leaving 4 bases not matched to a gene. The CDR3 DNA follows: TGTGCCACCAGCCGACAGGGTGGAGAGACCCAGTACTTC. Translated: CATSRQGGETQYF.

The V and J genes are TRBV7-9 and TRBJ1-6; perhaps TRBD1 as D (6 bases). The CDR3 runs 12 residues. V was shortened by 6 bases and J by 12 bases, with 12 bases between the two germline ends. Germline CDR1 is SEHNR and CDR2 is FQNEAQ (reference sequence). CDR3 sequence reads: CASSPQGLPLHF. Here the CDR3 DNA reads TGTGCCAGCAGTCCACAGGGTCTACCCCTCCACTTT.

This clonotype was seen a handful of times. This chain uses TRBV30 with TRBJ1-5; 8 bases fit TRBD1. Germline V gene lookup returns CDR1 GTSNPN and CDR2 SVGIG (reference sequence). Trimming at V came to 0 bases and at J to 0 bases, leaving 19 bases not matched to a gene. The length of the CDR3 is 21 residues. This chain's CDR3 is CAWSVSPIGQGRYYSNQPQHF. The CDR3 DNA reads as TGTGCCTGGAGTGTTTCCCCTATCGGACAGGGCCGCTATTATAGCAATCAGCCCCAGCATTTT.